This section outlines one TCR beta chain sequence together with its context. What it recognizes is unknown. Trimming removed 3 bases from V and 7 bases from J; junction bases left unmatched: 3. The CDR3 extends over 13 amino acids. Looked up from germline, CDR1 is KGHSH and CDR2 is LQKENI. This sample is drawn from a study of T cells in Graves' hyperthyroidism and ophthalmopathy. The TCR beta CDR3 regions underwent amplification using RNA transcripts as the source. RT-PCR in the first round (using the HTBI primer set) targeted the TCR CDR3. TCRdb processed the multiplex PCR reads anew with MiXCR; each CDR3 protein has one entry. The sample contains around 250,000 distinct CDR3 sequences, almost 25% of which appear only once. The study, taken as a whole, reports: Blood samples included most of the expanded thyroid clonotypes exceeding 0.001. Model output signaled ophthalmopathy a median around 6.9 months ahead of onset.

The chain combines TRBV18 with TRBJ1-1; 9 nucleotides agree with TRBD1. This receptor was obtained from a woman between 40 and 50 years old with Graves' ophthalmopathy. The sample comprised blood. The chain's CDR3 is CASSPPGQGEAFF. The CDR3 nucleotides read TGTGCCAGCTCACCCCCGGGACAGGGTGAAGCTTTCTTT.